Detailed here is one T cell receptor (beta chain). The sample is drawn from a study of blood T cell repertoires in COVID-19. Across the whole study: Samples of COVID-19 (acute and convalescent) were obtained from the United States, Italy and Spain. Sources were T cells, B-cell-depleted T cells, or PBMCs; the material itself was cDNA or gDNA.

The germline V gene encodes CDR1 MGHRA and CDR2 YSYEKL. The CDR3 totals 14 residues. V trimming: 1 base; J trimming: 5 bases; junction bases outside the gene matches: 3. In the original processing: Reference gene primer amplification gave estimated nucleated cell counts. Clones were sequenced by immunoSEQ multiplex PCR, and TCRdb holds only the in-frame ones, with some missing. That table furnishes V, J and clone size, whereas the DNA furnished D and trimming. The table shows 110,000 or so clones, with 81% occurring only once. This TCR was recovered from a man aged 50 or older with acute or convalescent COVID-19. The V and J genes are TRBV4-1 and TRBJ1-2; 8 positions agree with TRBD1. The sample was peripheral blood. CDR3 coding DNA: TGCGCCAGCAGCCAAGCCACAGGGGGTTATGGCTACACCTTC. Translation gives CASSQATGGYGYTF.